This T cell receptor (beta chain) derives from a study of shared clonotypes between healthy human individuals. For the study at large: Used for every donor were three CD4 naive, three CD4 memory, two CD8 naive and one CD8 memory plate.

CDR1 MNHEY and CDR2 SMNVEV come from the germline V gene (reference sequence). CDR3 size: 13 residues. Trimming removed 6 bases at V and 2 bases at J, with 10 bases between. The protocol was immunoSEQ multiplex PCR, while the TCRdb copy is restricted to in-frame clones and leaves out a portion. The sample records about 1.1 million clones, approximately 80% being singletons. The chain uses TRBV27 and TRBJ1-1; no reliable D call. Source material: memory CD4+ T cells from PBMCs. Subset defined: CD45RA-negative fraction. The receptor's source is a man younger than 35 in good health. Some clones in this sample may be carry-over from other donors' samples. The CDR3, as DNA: TGTGCCAGCAGATTCTGGGCCAACACTGAAGCTTTCTTT. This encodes CASRFWANTEAFF.